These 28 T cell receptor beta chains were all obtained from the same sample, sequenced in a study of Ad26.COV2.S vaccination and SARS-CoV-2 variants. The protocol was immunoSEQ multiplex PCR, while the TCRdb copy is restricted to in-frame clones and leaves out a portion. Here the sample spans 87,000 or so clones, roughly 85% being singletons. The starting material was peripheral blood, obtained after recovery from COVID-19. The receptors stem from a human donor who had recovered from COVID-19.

CDR3 sequence: CASSLQGPSGNTIYF. The CDR3 DNA is TGTGCCAGCAGTTTACAGGGCCCTTCTGGAAACACCATATATTTT. This chain links TRBV6-6 with TRBJ1-3, with D possibly being TRBD1 (6 bases). CDR3 length: 15 amino acids. CDR1 and CDR2 from the germline V gene are MNHNY and SVGAGI (reference sequence). V was cut by 4 bases and J by 1 base, with 11 bases left in between.

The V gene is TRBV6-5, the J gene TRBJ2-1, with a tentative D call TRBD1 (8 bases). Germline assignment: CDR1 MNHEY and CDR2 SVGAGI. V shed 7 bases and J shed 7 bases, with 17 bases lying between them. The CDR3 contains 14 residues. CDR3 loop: CASNRDRRGNEQFF. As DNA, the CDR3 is TGTGCCAGCAACAGGGACAGGCGGGGGAATGAGCAGTTCTTC.

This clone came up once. In DNA, the CDR3 is TGTGCCAGCAGCTTAGGGGGCATGACTGAAGCTTTCTTT. The encoded protein is CASSLGGMTEAFF. This chain connects TRBV27 to TRBJ1-1; 7 bases map to TRBD1. The ends lost 6 bases at V and 5 bases at J; junction bases unmatched: 6. CDR1 MNHEY and CDR2 SMNVEV come from the germline V gene (reference sequence). CDR3 length: 13 amino acids.

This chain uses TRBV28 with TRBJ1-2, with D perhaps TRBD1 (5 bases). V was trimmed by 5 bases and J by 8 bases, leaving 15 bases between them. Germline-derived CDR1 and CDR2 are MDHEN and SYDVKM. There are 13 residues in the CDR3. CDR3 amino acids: CASSLGPPSGYTF. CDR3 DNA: TGTGCCAGCAGTCTGGGACCGCCTTCCGGCTACACCTTC.

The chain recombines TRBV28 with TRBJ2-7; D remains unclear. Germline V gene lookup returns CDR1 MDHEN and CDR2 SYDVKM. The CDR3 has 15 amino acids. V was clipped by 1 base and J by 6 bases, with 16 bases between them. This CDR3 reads CASSLSGLGESEQYF. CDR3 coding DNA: TGTGCCAGCAGTTTATCCGGGCTAGGTGAATCCGAGCAGTACTTC.

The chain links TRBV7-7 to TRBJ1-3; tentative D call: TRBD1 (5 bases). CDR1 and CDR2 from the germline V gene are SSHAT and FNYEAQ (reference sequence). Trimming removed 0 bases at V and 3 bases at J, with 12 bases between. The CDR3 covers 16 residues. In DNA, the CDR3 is TGTGCCAGCAGCTTAGCGCCCGGGGCGAATGGAAACACCATATATTTT. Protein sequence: CASSLAPGANGNTIYF.

The DNA for the CDR3 is TGCAGTGCTAGTAGTGGACCCCTTATGAACACTGAAGCTTTCTTT. It is translated as CSASSGPLMNTEAFF. This chain uses TRBV20-1 with TRBJ1-1; D not certain. Germline V gives CDR1 DFQATT, CDR2 SNEGSKA (reference sequence). V was clipped by 3 bases and J by 0 bases, with 14 bases between them. The CDR3 is 15 residues long.

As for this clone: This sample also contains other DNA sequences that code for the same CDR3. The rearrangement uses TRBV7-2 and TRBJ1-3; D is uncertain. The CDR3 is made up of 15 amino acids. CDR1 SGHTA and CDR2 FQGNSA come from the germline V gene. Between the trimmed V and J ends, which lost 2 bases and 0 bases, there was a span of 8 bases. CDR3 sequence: CASSLQAISGNTIYF. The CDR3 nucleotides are TGTGCCAGCAGCTTACAGGCCATCTCTGGAAACACCATATATTTT. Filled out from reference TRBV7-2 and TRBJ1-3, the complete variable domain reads GAGVSQSPSNKVTEKGKDVELRCDPISGHTALYWYRQSLGQGLEFLIYFQGNSAPDKSGLPSDRFSAERTGGSVSTLTIQRTQQEDSAVYLCASSLQAISGNTIYFGEGSWLTVV.

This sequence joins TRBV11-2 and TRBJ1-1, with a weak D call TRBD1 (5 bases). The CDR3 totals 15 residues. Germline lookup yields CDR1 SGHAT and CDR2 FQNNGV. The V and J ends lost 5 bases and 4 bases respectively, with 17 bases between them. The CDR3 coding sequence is TGTGCCAGCAGCCAACTCTCGGGGCAGGGCACTGAAGCTTTCTTT. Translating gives CASSQLSGQGTEAFF.

DNA of the CDR3: TGTGCCAGCAGGGAACAGGGAACAACCTACGAGCAGTACTTC. Protein sequence: CASREQGTTYEQYF. This rearrangement joins TRBV5-6 to TRBJ2-7; D may be TRBD1 (6 bases). The germline V and J ends were trimmed by 5 bases and 2 bases, with 14 bases remaining between them. This CDR3 contains 14 residues. CDR1 SGHDT and CDR2 YYEEEE come from the germline V gene.

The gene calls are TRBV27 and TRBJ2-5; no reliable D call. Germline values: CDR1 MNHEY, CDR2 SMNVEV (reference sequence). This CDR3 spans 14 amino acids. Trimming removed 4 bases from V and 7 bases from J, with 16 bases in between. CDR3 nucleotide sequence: TGTGCCAGCAGTTATAGTCCCCTCTCCGGGACCCAGTACTTC. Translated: CASSYSPLSGTQYF.

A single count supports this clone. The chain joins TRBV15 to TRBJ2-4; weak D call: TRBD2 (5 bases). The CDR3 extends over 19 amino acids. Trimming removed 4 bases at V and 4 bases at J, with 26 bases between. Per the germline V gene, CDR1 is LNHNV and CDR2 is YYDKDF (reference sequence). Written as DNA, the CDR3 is TGTGCCACCAGCACCGCACTTAGCCTCCGGGGAGCCGCAAAAAACATTCAGTACTTC. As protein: CATSTALSLRGAAKNIQYF.

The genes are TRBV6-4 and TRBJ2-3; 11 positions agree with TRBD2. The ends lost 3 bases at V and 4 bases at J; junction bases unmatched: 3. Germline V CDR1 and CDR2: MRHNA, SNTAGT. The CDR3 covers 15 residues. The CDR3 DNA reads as TGTGCCAGCAGTGATCTAGCGGGAGGTTCAGATACGCAGTATTTT. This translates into CASSDLAGGSDTQYF.

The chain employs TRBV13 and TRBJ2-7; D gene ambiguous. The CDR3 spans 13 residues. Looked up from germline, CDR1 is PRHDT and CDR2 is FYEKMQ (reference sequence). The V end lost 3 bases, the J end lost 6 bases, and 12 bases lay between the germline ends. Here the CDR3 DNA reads TGTGCCAGCAGCTTGGACCGAGCCATCGAGCAGTACTTC. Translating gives CASSLDRAIEQYF.

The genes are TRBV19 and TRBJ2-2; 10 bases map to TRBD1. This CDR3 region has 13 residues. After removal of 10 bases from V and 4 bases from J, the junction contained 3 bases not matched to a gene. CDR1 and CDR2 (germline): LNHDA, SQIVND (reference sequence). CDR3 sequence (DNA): TGTGCCATCAGGACAGGGGGCACCGGGGAGCTGTTTTTT. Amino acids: CAIRTGGTGELFF.

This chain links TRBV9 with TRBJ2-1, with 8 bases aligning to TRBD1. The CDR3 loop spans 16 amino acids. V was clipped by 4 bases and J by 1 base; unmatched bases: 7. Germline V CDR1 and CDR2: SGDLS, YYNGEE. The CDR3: CASSPRDRRSYNEQFF. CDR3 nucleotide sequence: TGTGCCAGCAGCCCTCGGGACAGGAGGTCCTACAATGAGCAGTTCTTC.

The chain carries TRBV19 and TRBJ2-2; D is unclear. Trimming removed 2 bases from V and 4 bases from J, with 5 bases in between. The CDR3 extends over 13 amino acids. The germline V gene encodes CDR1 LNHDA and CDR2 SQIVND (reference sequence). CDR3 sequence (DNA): TGTGCCAGTAGTATATCAGTCACCGGGGAGCTGTTTTTT. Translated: CASSISVTGELFF.

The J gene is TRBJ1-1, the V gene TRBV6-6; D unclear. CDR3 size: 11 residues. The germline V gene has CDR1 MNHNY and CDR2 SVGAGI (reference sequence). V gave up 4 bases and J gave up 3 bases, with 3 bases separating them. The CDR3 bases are TGTGCCAGCAGTTTCGACACTGAAGCTTTCTTT. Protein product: CASSFDTEAFF.

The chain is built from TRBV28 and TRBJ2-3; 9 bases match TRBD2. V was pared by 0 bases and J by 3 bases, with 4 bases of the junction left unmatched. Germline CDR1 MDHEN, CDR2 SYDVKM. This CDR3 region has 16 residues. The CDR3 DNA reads TGTGCCAGCAGTTTATGGGGTAGCGGGAGTACAGATACGCAGTATTTT. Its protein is CASSLWGSGSTDTQYF.

For the CDR3, the DNA is TGTGCCAGCAGCTTGACCGCAGGCGGGCAATCACCCCTCCACTTT. This codes for CASSLTAGGQSPLHF. The rearrangement uses TRBV7-2 and TRBJ1-6; D call uncertain. Germline V gene lookup returns CDR1 SGHTA and CDR2 FQGNSA. CDR3 length equals 15 residues. Trimming removed 3 bases at V and 10 bases at J, with 16 bases between.

The CDR3 is CARSLAGLSYSEQYF. CDR3 bases: TGTGCCAGAAGCCTCGCGGGACTATCATACAGCGAGCAGTACTTC. The J gene is TRBJ2-7, the V gene TRBV5-3; 7 nucleotides align to TRBD2. Being an ORF, TRBV5-3 has a function that is uncertain. The CDR3 is made up of 15 amino acids. The J segment lost 6 bases and the V segment lost 4 bases, leaving 13 bases of the junction unmatched.

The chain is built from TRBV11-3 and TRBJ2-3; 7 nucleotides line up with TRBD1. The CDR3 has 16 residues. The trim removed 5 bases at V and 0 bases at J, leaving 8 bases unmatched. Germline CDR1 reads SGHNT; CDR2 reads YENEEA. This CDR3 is CASSTRTGGSTDTQYF. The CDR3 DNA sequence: TGTGCCAGCAGCACCCGGACAGGAGGAAGCACAGATACGCAGTATTTT.

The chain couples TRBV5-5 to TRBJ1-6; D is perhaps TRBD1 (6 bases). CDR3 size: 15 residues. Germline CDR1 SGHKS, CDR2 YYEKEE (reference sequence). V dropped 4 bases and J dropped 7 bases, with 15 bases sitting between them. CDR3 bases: TGTGCCAGCAGCCCCCTATCGGGACAAAATTCACCCCTCCACTTT. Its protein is CASSPLSGQNSPLHF.

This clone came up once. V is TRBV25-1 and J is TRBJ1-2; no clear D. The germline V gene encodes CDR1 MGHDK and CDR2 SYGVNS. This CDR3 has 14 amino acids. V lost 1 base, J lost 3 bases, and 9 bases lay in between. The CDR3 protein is CASSEFGRDYGYTF. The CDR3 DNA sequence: TGTGCCAGCAGTGAATTCGGCAGAGACTATGGCTACACCTTC.

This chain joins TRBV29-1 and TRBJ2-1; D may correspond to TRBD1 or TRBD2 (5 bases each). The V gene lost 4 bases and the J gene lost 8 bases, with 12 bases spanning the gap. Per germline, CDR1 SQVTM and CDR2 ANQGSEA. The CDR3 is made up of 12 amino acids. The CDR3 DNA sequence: TGCAGCGTTGCGGCAAGGGGAGATGAGCAGTTCTTC. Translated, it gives CSVAARGDEQFF.

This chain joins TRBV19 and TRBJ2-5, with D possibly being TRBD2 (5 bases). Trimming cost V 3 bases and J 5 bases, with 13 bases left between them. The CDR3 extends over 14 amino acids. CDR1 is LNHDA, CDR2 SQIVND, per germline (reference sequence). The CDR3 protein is CASSITGLGETQYF. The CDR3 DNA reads TGTGCCAGTAGTATCACGGGGTTGGGGGAGACCCAGTACTTC.

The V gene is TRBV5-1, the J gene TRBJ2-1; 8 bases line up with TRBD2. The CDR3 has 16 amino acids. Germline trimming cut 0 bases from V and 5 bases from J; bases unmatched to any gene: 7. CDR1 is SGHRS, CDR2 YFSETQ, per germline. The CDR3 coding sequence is TGCGCCAGCAGCTTGGCCTCGAGCGGGAGTAACAATGAGCAGTTCTTC. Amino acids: CASSLASSGSNNEQFF.

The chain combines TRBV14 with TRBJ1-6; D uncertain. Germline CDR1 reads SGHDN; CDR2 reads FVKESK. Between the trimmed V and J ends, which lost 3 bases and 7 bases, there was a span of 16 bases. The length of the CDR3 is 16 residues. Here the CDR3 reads CASSHRELFKNSPLHF. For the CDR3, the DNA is TGTGCCAGCAGCCATCGCGAACTTTTTAAAAATTCACCCCTCCACTTT.